These 5 T cell receptor beta chains share one sample of origin, sequenced in a study of technical replicates of blood from several donors. Sequencing was performed with immunoSEQ multiplex PCR; in TCRdb, only in-frame clones are kept and a portion is missing. The sample gives approximately 53,000 clones, about 96% of which show up once; around 0.4% is in the top ten. Sequencing was performed on T cells isolated from PBMCs. All receptors derive from a human donor in good health.

In this sample, this clone turned up once. The V and J genes are TRBV28 and TRBJ2-7, with TRBD1 as a possible D gene (6 bases). Germline V gives CDR1 MDHEN, CDR2 SYDVKM. This CDR3 region has 14 residues. V was clipped by 3 bases and J by 5 bases, with 14 bases between them. The CDR3 nucleotides are TGTGCCAGCAGTTTCTTCAGGGGCTTCAACGAGCAGTACTTC. Translation: CASSFFRGFNEQYF.

The chain joins TRBV6-1 to TRBJ2-1, with D perhaps matching TRBD2 (5 bases). V dropped 7 bases and J dropped 4 bases, with 11 bases sitting between them. Germline CDR1 is MNHNS and CDR2 is SASEGT. The CDR3 spans 13 residues. CDR3 residues: CASTPQRYNEQFF. The CDR3 coding sequence is TGTGCCAGCACCCCCCAGCGGTACAATGAGCAGTTCTTC.

This sequence joins TRBV7-9 and TRBJ1-1; D is ambiguous. CDR1 is SEHNR, CDR2 FQNEAQ, per germline (reference sequence). Deletions cut 2 bases from V and 0 bases from J, with 10 bases between. The CDR3 covers 15 residues. CDR3 in amino acids: CASSLFAGLNTEAFF. CDR3 in DNA: TGTGCCAGCAGCTTATTCGCAGGCCTGAACACTGAAGCTTTCTTT.

The V and J genes are TRBV6-6 and TRBJ2-1; 8 bases fit TRBD1. In germline, CDR1 is MNHNY, CDR2 SVGAGI (reference sequence). V trimming: 6 bases; J trimming: 11 bases; junction bases outside the gene matches: 12. This CDR3 region has 14 residues. The CDR3 reads CASREARDRPKQFF. The CDR3 nucleotides are TGTGCCAGCAGGGAGGCCCGGGACAGGCCTAAGCAGTTCTTC.

The V and J genes are TRBV7-9 and TRBJ1-3, with D possibly TRBD1 on 5 matching bases. Trimming removed 3 bases at V and 0 bases at J, with 6 bases between. The CDR3 is 14 residues long. CDR1 SEHNR and CDR2 FQNEAQ come from the germline V gene (reference sequence). CDR3 bases: TGTGCCAGCAGCTTCCAGGGCTCTGGAAACACCATATATTTT. Its translation is CASSFQGSGNTIYF. Supplemented by reference TRBV7-9 and TRBJ1-3, the full variable domain reads DTGVSQNPRHKITKRGQNVTFRCDPISEHNRLYWYRQTLGQGPEFLTYFQNEAQLEKSRLLSDRFSAERPKGSFSTLEIQRTEQGDSAMYLCASSFQGSGNTIYFGEGSWLTVV.